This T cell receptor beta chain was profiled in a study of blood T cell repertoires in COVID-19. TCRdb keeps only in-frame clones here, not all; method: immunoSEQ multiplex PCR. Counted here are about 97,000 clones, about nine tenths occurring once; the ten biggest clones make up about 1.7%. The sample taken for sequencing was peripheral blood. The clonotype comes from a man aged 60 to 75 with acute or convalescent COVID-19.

CDR3 amino acids: CASSLLTRTLNTEAFF. The CDR3 DNA follows: TGTGCCAGCAGCTTACTTACCAGGACTCTAAACACTGAAGCTTTCTTT. The chain employs TRBV7-8 and TRBJ1-1; D is ambiguous. Trimming removed 2 bases from V and 2 bases from J, with 15 bases in between. From germline, CDR1 is SGHVS and CDR2 FQNEAQ. CDR3 length: 16 amino acids.